One sample yielded the 21 T cell receptor beta chains listed below, sequenced in a study of blood T cell repertoires in COVID-19. TCRdb keeps only in-frame clones here, not all; method: immunoSEQ multiplex PCR. The sample comprises 200,000 to 250,000 clones, about 86% of which are singletons, and more than 2% rests with the top ten. Sequencing was done on a sample of peripheral blood. Source of these receptors: a woman aged 60 to 75 with acute or convalescent COVID-19.

The CDR3 coding sequence is TGTGCCAGTAGTATCGGTAACAGAAACACTGAAGCTTTCTTT. Translating it yields CASSIGNRNTEAFF. This chain joins TRBV19 and TRBJ1-1; unclear D gene. V lost 3 bases and J lost 2, with 10 bases in between. CDR1 and CDR2 from the germline V gene are LNHDA and SQIVND (reference sequence). This CDR3 has 14 residues. Using reference TRBV19 and TRBJ1-1 for the parts outside the CDR3, the full variable domain is DGGITQSPKYLFRKEGQNVTLSCEQNLNHDAMYWYRQDPGQGLRLIYYSQIVNDFQKGDIAEGYSVSREKKESFPLTVTSAQKNPTAFYLCASSIGNRNTEAFFGQGTRLTVV.

The CDR3 loop reads CASSPRQQRGDEQFF. The CDR3 nucleotides are TGTGCCAGCAGCCCTCGACAACAACGGGGAGATGAGCAGTTCTTC. The chain joins TRBV21-1 to TRBJ2-1; the table's D call, TRBD2, has no DNA check behind it. TRBV21-1 is described as a pseudogene. The CDR3 totals 15 residues.

The chain uses TRBV30 and TRBJ1-2; D remains unclear. This CDR3 is 13 amino acids long. Trimming left V 3 bases short and J 8 bases short, with 16 bases between. CDR1 and CDR2 (germline): GTSNPN, SVGIG (reference sequence). This chain's CDR3 is CAWSSTALRGYTF. Written as DNA, the CDR3 is TGTGCCTGGAGCTCGACTGCCTTGAGGGGCTACACCTTC.

The V call is TRBV19, the J call TRBJ1-1; 9 positions match TRBD1. Germline V gives CDR1 LNHDA, CDR2 SQIVND (reference sequence). The CDR3 totals 13 residues. With V trimmed by 10 bases and J by 9 bases, 12 bases remained unmatched. The DNA of the CDR3 is TGTGCCACCCGATCGGGACAGGGAGGGCAAGCTTTCTTT. Its translation is CATRSGQGGQAFF.

This chain connects TRBV7-9 to TRBJ2-3; unclear D gene. This CDR3 is 16 amino acids long. The germline V gene has CDR1 SEHNR and CDR2 FQNEAQ (reference sequence). V was clipped by 5 bases and J by 3 bases, with 18 bases between them. The CDR3 bases are TGTGCCAGCAGCCTCAGCAGGAACCTTGTGACAGATACGCAGTATTTT. This gives the protein CASSLSRNLVTDTQYF. The whole variable domain, remainder taken from reference TRBV7-9 and TRBJ2-3, is DTGVSQNPRHKITKRGQNVTFRCDPISEHNRLYWYRQTLGQGPEFLTYFQNEAQLEKSRLLSDRFSAERPKGSFSTLEIQRTEQGDSAMYLCASSLSRNLVTDTQYFGPGTRLTVL.

This rearrangement joins TRBV2 to TRBJ1-2; D possibly corresponds to TRBD1 (6 bases). CDR1 and CDR2 (germline): SNHLY, FYNNEI. With 4 bases removed from V and 5 bases from J, the gap between germline ends came to 14 bases. CDR3 length equals 14 residues. The DNA of the CDR3 is TGTGCCAGCAGTGCCCGCAGGGGATCGTATGGCTACACCTTC. Translating gives CASSARRGSYGYTF. The full variable domain, rest sourced from reference TRBV2 and TRBJ1-2, is EPEVTQTPSHQVTQMGQEVILRCVPISNHLYFYWYRQILGQKVEFLVSFYNNEISEKSEIFDDQFSVERPDGSNFTLKIRSTKLEDSAMYFCASSARRGSYGYTFGSGTRLTVV.

This chain links TRBV7-6 with TRBJ2-3; D is possibly TRBD2 (5 bases). The length of the CDR3 is 15 residues. Germline lookup yields CDR1 SGHVS and CDR2 FNYEAQ. V lost 2 bases and J 6 bases, leaving 15 bases between the germline ends. The CDR3 region is CASSLKAALGDTQYF. The CDR3 DNA reads as TGTGCCAGCAGCTTAAAAGCGGCACTCGGGGATACGCAGTATTTT. The complete variable domain, with remaining parts taken from reference TRBV7-6 and TRBJ2-3, reads GAGVSQSPRYKVTKRGQDVALRCDPISGHVSLYWYRQALGQGPEFLTYFNYEAQQDKSGLPNDRFSAERPEGSISTLTIQRTEQRDSAMYRCASSLKAALGDTQYFGPGTRLTVL.

This clone was seen a few times. This chain connects TRBV11-2 to TRBJ1-4, with 7 bases matching TRBD1. In germline, CDR1 is SGHAT, CDR2 FQNNGV. The CDR3 extends over 15 amino acids. J was trimmed by 8 bases and V by 4 bases; bases with no gene match: 10. This CDR3 reads CASSYLGGGREKLFF. For the CDR3, the DNA is TGTGCCAGCAGCTATTTAGGGGGCGGTAGGGAAAAACTGTTTTTT.

This clone has a single count. The rearrangement uses TRBV7-2 and TRBJ2-3, with 7 nucleotides matching TRBD2. There are 15 residues in the CDR3. J lost 0 bases, V lost 5 bases, and 5 bases had no gene match. Germline assignment: CDR1 SGHTA and CDR2 FQGNSA. The DNA for the CDR3 is TGTGCCAGCAGCCCTAGCGGTCATAGCACAGATACGCAGTATTTT. Encoded protein: CASSPSGHSTDTQYF.

The J gene is TRBJ1-1, the V gene TRBV7-9, with D possibly being TRBD1 (6 bases). CDR1 is SEHNR, CDR2 FQNEAQ, per germline (reference sequence). V was shortened by 2 bases and J by 4 bases, with 14 bases between the two germline ends. This CDR3 spans 15 amino acids. The CDR3 protein is CASSLIGQGFTEAFF. As DNA, the CDR3 is TGTGCCAGCAGCTTAATAGGCCAGGGGTTCACTGAAGCTTTCTTT. Combining the CDR3 with reference TRBV7-9 and TRBJ1-1 gives the whole variable domain DTGVSQNPRHKITKRGQNVTFRCDPISEHNRLYWYRQTLGQGPEFLTYFQNEAQLEKSRLLSDRFSAERPKGSFSTLEIQRTEQGDSAMYLCASSLIGQGFTEAFFGQGTRLTVV.

The chain uses TRBV19 and TRBJ2-2; 11 bases match TRBD2. CDR1 is LNHDA, CDR2 SQIVND, per germline (reference sequence). This CDR3 is built from 16 residues. The ends lost 3 bases at V and 6 bases at J; junction bases unmatched: 6. CDR3 sequence (DNA): TGTGCCAGTAGTATGATTAGCGGGGGGGCCTCCGGGGAGCTGTTTTTT. Its translation is CASSMISGGASGELFF.

This sequence joins TRBV18 and TRBJ2-2; 9 positions match TRBD1. CDR1 and CDR2 from the germline V gene are KGHSH and LQKENI. The ends lost 3 bases at V and 6 bases at J; junction bases unmatched: 5. This CDR3 is 15 amino acids long. The CDR3 nucleotides are TGTGCCAGCTCACCGGACAGGGGAACGGCCGGGGAGCTGTTTTTT. It codes for CASSPDRGTAGELFF.

The rearrangement joins TRBV7-3 to TRBJ2-1; 14 nucleotides line up with TRBD2. Per the germline V gene, CDR1 is SGHTA and CDR2 is FQGTGA. Germline trimming cut 5 bases from V and 9 bases from J; bases unmatched to any gene: 12. CDR3 length: 17 amino acids. CDR3 in amino acids: CASSTLGLAGASGEQFF. As DNA, the CDR3 is TGTGCCAGCAGCACCTTGGGACTAGCGGGGGCTTCGGGTGAGCAGTTCTTC.

In its sample, this clone was seen a few times. The rearrangement links TRBV6-6 to TRBJ1-2; 9 bases agree with TRBD1. Germline V gene data show CDR1 as MNHNY and CDR2 as SVGAGI (reference sequence). The junction had 5 bases not matched to a gene; V was cut back by 7 bases and J by 2 bases. The CDR3 contains 14 residues. The CDR3 nucleotides read TGTGCCAGCAAAACCGGGACAGGGAACTATGGCTACACCTTC. Translated, it gives CASKTGTGNYGYTF.

The CDR3 region is CASSGGQGLYGYTF. The CDR3 coding sequence is TGTGCCAGCAGCGGAGGACAGGGGCTCTATGGCTACACCTTC. The chain links TRBV5-6 to TRBJ1-2, with TRBD1 matching 9 bases. The CDR3 is 14 residues long. J was trimmed by 4 bases and V by 4 bases; bases with no gene match: 5. Germline CDR1 and CDR2: SGHDT and YYEEEE. The variable domain in full, completed from reference TRBV5-6 and TRBJ1-2, reads DAGVTQSPTHLIKTRGQQVTLRCSPKSGHDTVSWYQQALGQGPQFIFQYYEEEERQRGNFPDRFSGHQFPNYSSELNVNALLLGDSALYLCASSGGQGLYGYTFGSGTRLTVV.

The chain links TRBV19 to TRBJ2-1; possible D gene TRBD2, 7 bases. This CDR3 is 17 amino acids long. CDR1 and CDR2 (germline): LNHDA, SQIVND (reference sequence). Trimming removed 3 bases at V and 6 bases at J, with 21 bases between. The DNA of the CDR3 is TGTGCCAGTAGTATGGGGAGGGGGACACTACTAACCAATGAGCAGTTCTTC. It codes for CASSMGRGTLLTNEQFF.

The chain uses TRBV7-2 and TRBJ1-3; D remains ambiguous. Trimming took off 1 base at V and 3 bases at J, with 13 bases between the two ends. The CDR3 totals 16 residues. Per the germline V gene, CDR1 is SGHTA and CDR2 is FQGNSA. The CDR3 here is CASSLDRSTFGNTIYF. DNA of the CDR3: TGTGCCAGCAGCTTAGATAGGTCGACTTTTGGAAACACCATATATTTT.

J is TRBJ2-1 and V is TRBV14, with 8 bases aligning to TRBD2. The V gene's germline CDR1 is SGHDN and CDR2 FVKESK. The CDR3 has 14 residues. The V gene end was trimmed by 5 bases and the J gene end by 5 bases; junction bases not matched to a gene: 5. CDR3 sequence reads: CASSSAGDNNEQFF. The CDR3 region has the DNA TGTGCCAGCAGCTCAGCGGGGGACAACAATGAGCAGTTCTTC.

The sample holds one count of this clone. This CDR3 is also generated by other DNA sequences in the sample. The CDR3: CASSFQGDTEAFF. The DNA for the CDR3 is TGCGCCAGCAGCTTCCAGGGGGATACTGAAGCTTTCTTT. The chain employs TRBV5-1 and TRBJ1-1; 7 bases align to TRBD1. The CDR3 sequence is 13 residues long. Germline CDR1 reads SGHRS; CDR2 reads YFSETQ. J lost 5 bases, V lost 2 bases, and 3 bases had no gene match. The complete variable domain, with remaining parts taken from reference TRBV5-1 and TRBJ1-1, reads KAGVTQTPRYLIKTRGQQVTLSCSPISGHRSVSWYQQTPGQGLQFLFEYFSETQRNKGNFPGRFSGRQFSNSRSEMNVSTLELGDSALYLCASSFQGDTEAFFGQGTRLTVV.

The chain recombines TRBV5-5 with TRBJ1-2, with TRBD1 matching over 7 bases. The germline gives CDR1 SGHKS, CDR2 YYEKEE (reference sequence). There are 16 residues in the CDR3. V shed 4 bases, J shed 6 bases, and the junction held 15 bases outside the gene matches. Written as DNA, the CDR3 is TGTGCCAGCAGCCTGGGCATGGGACAGCCGTCGAATGGCTACACCTTC. Translation gives CASSLGMGQPSNGYTF.

The rearrangement uses TRBV30 and TRBJ1-2; maybe TRBD1 (6 bases). V lost 2 bases, J lost 8 bases, and 18 bases lay in between. This CDR3 comprises 14 residues. In germline, CDR1 is GTSNPN, CDR2 SVGIG (reference sequence). In DNA, the CDR3 is TGTGCCTGGAGTAGGTTACAGGGTTTTCAAGGCTACACCTTC. Translating it yields CAWSRLQGFQGYTF.